The sequence of this T cell receptor beta chain was determined in a study of T cell repertoires in cytomegalovirus infection. Across the whole study: Signatures in public TCR beta sequences pointed to both CMV infection and matching HLA type.

MiXCR, run by TCRdb on the reads, gives a single entry per CDR3 protein. This sample carries roughly 230,000 distinct CDR3 sequences, more than 15% of them seen once, and the ten largest clones take around half. This CDR3 has 14 residues. Germline-derived CDR1 and CDR2 are SQVTM and ANQGSEA. The ends were cut back, 8 bases at V and 8 bases at J, with 22 bases in the middle. Study-wide points: Public TCR beta family frequency separated CMV-and-HLA carriers, including in an independent cohort. The study found HLA-C-restricted CMV-specific TCR beta clonotypes dominating the ex vivo response.

This clonotype was observed a few times. Its antigen is currently unknown. The chain links TRBV29-1 to TRBJ2-1; D is perhaps TRBD2 (6 bases). This clonotype was sampled from a human donor in good health (CMV status not recorded). Some clones in this sample may be carry-over from other donors' samples. Source material: CD8+ T cells from PBMCs. The CDR3 DNA follows: TGCAGCCCCTACGGGCAGGAGGGCCCGGATGAGCAGTTCTTC. Its protein product is CSPYGQEGPDEQFF.